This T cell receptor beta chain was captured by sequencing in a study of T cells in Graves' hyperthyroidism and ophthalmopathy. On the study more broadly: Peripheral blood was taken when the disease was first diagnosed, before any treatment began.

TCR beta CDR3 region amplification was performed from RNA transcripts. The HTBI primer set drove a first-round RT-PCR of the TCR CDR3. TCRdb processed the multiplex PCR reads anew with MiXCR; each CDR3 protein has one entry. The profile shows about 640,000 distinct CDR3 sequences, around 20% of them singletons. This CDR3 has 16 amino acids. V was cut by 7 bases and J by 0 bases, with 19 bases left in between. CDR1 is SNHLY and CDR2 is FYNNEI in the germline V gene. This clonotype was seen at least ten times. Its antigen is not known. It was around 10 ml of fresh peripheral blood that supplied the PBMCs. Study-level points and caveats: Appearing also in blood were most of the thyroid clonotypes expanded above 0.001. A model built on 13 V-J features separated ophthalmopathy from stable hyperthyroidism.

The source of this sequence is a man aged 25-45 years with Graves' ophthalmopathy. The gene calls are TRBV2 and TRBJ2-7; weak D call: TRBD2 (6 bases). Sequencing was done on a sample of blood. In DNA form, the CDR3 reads TGTGCCAGCATGGGCAGGGCTCGGGAGACCTCCTACGAGCAGTACTTC. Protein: CASMGRARETSYEQYF.